This T cell receptor beta chain was sequenced during a study of blood T cell repertoires in COVID-19. Study as a whole: PBMCs, B-cell-depleted T cells, or T cells were the source of the cDNA or gDNA that made up the material.

Sequenced by immunoSEQ multiplex PCR; TCRdb stores in-frame clones only, minus some. The table records approximately 170,000 clones, 80% to 90% of them present only once. Those who participated ranged in age from about 18 to 89 years and resided in 20 to 30 US areas. Between the trimmed V and J ends, which lost 1 base and 4 bases, there was a span of 16 bases. The CDR3 runs 17 residues. Germline values: CDR1 MDHEN, CDR2 SYDVKM. The sequencing sample was made of PBMCs or T cells enriched from blood (not recorded which). This sequence joins TRBV28 and TRBJ2-2, with D maybe TRBD1 (6 bases). This clonotype originated in a woman between 45 and 60 years old who had recovered from COVID-19. In nucleotides, the CDR3 is TGTGCCAGCAGTTTATTTCCATGGCGAGGGGGCACCGGGGAGCTGTTTTTT. Translated, it gives CASSLFPWRGGTGELFF.